The next 20 T cell receptor beta chains were all read from a single sample in a study of technical replicates of blood from a few donors. Assay: immunoSEQ multiplex PCR; the TCRdb copy retains only in-frame clones and omits some. Of roughly 81,000 clones listed, roughly 97% are singletons. The sequencing input was T cells isolated from PBMCs. These receptors were obtained from a human donor in good health.

V and J are TRBV11-2 and TRBJ2-1, with a weak D call TRBD2 (5 bases). Germline V gene sequence: CDR1 SGHAT, CDR2 FQNNGV. Trimming stripped 3 bases from V and 2 bases from J, with 14 bases between. There are 16 residues in the CDR3. The CDR3 DNA sequence: TGTGCCAGCAGCTTCTATTGGACTCAGACCTACAATGAGCAGTTCTTC. Translation gives CASSFYWTQTYNEQFF.

The V gene is TRBV29-1, the J gene TRBJ2-7; no firm D call. This CDR3 is 11 amino acids long. Between the trimmed V and J ends, which lost 5 bases and 3 bases, there was a span of 8 bases. CDR1 and CDR2 (germline): SQVTM, ANQGSEA. CDR3 bases: TGCAGCGTTCGGGTTTTCTACGAGCAGTACTTC. Protein: CSVRVFYEQYF.

The chain recombines TRBV5-4 with TRBJ2-1; 11 bases match TRBD2. The CDR3 length is 18 residues. Germline trimming cut 0 bases from V and 7 bases from J; bases unmatched to any gene: 12. Germline V gene sequence: CDR1 SGHNT, CDR2 YYREEE (reference sequence). In nucleotides, the CDR3 is TGTGCCAGCAGCTTGGGCCCTAAACTAGCGGGAGTGGGAAATGAGCAGTTCTTC. Its translation: CASSLGPKLAGVGNEQFF.

This clone was seen only once. This rearrangement joins TRBV25-1 to TRBJ1-1; D is perhaps TRBD1 (5 bases). CDR1 MGHDK and CDR2 SYGVNS come from the germline V gene. Between the trimmed V and J ends, which lost 1 base and 4 bases, there was a span of 16 bases. This CDR3 region has 16 residues. The CDR3 protein is CASSESVMGGGTEAFF. CDR3 nucleotide sequence: TGTGCCAGCAGTGAATCGGTTATGGGGGGTGGCACTGAAGCTTTCTTT. Full variable domain (rest looked up from reference TRBV25-1 and TRBJ1-1): EADIYQTPRYLVIGTGKKITLECSQTMGHDKMYWYQQDPGMELHLIHYSYGVNSTEKGDLSSESTVSRIRTEHFPLTLESARPSHTSQYLCASSESVMGGGTEAFFGQGTRLTVV.

In regard to this clone: The junction differs from germline at one of its ends, possibly a read error. The genes are TRBV7-7 and TRBJ2-1; tentative D call: TRBD2 (5 bases). Germline V CDR1 and CDR2: SSHAT, FNYEAQ (reference sequence). The CDR3 is made up of 16 amino acids. Here the CDR3 reads CASSLGVSVGVDEQFF. The CDR3 coding sequence is TGTGCTAGCAGCTTAGGTGTGTCGGTCGGGGTAGATGAGCAGTTCTTC.

This clone showed up just once. The chain employs TRBV9 and TRBJ1-1; D gene ambiguous. Between the trimmed V and J ends, which lost 0 bases and 1 base, there was a span of 4 bases. This CDR3 region has 13 residues. Looked up from germline, CDR1 is SGDLS and CDR2 is YYNGEE. CDR3 DNA: TGTGCCAGCAGCGTAGCAGGGAACACTGAAGCTTTCTTT. Translating gives CASSVAGNTEAFF. Full variable domain (remainder filled in from reference TRBV9 and TRBJ1-1): DSGVTQTPKHLITATGQRVTLRCSPRSGDLSVYWYQQSLDQGLQFLIQYYNGEERAKGNILERFSAQQFPDLHSELNLSSLELGDSALYFCASSVAGNTEAFFGQGTRLTVV.

The chain carries TRBV7-9 and TRBJ2-2; D is unclear. CDR1 is SEHNR and CDR2 is FQNEAQ in the germline V gene (reference sequence). Trimming removed 2 bases from V and 3 bases from J, with 4 bases in between. CDR3 size: 13 residues. DNA of the CDR3: TGTGCCAGCAGCTTACCTTACACCGGGGAGCTGTTTTTT. Amino acids: CASSLPYTGELFF.

The chain couples TRBV27 to TRBJ2-7; 8 nucleotides line up with TRBD2. This CDR3 contains 14 residues. Unmatched junction bases numbered 6, after V lost 3 bases and J lost 5 bases. Per germline, CDR1 MNHEY and CDR2 SMNVEV (reference sequence). CDR3 nucleotide sequence: TGTGCCAGCAGTTTGGTTAGCGGGACCCACGAGCAGTACTTC. Translated: CASSLVSGTHEQYF.

The chain couples TRBV4-2 to TRBJ2-7; possible D gene TRBD2, 6 bases. CDR3 size: 15 residues. In germline, CDR1 is LGHNA, CDR2 YNFKEQ. V was cut by 4 bases and J by 3 bases, with 16 bases left in between. CDR3 region: CASSPQGLTRYEQYF. In DNA form, the CDR3 reads TGTGCCAGCAGCCCCCAGGGACTCACCCGCTACGAGCAGTACTTC.

This rearrangement joins TRBV7-8 to TRBJ2-5; TRBD2 might be the D (6 bases). The CDR3 loop spans 13 amino acids. V lost 5 bases and J lost 0, with 7 bases in between. Germline V lookup: CDR1 SGHVS, CDR2 FQNEAQ. This chain's CDR3 is CASSRGYQETQYF. Here the CDR3 DNA reads TGTGCCAGCAGCCGGGGGTACCAAGAGACCCAGTACTTC.

The chain joins TRBV28 to TRBJ1-1; 12 positions match TRBD1. Germline-derived CDR1 and CDR2 are MDHEN and SYDVKM. Unmatched junction bases numbered 3, after V lost 4 bases and J lost 3 bases. The CDR3 runs to 15 residues. CDR3 bases: TGTGCCAGCAGTTCCGGGACAGGGGGCTACACTGAAGCTTTCTTT. Protein product: CASSSGTGGYTEAFF.

This chain connects TRBV6-5 to TRBJ2-5; D is undetermined. The length of the CDR3 is 13 residues. Trimming shortened V by 0 bases and J by 5 bases, and 7 bases separated the two germline ends. Germline loops: CDR1 MNHEY, CDR2 SVGAGI. CDR3 DNA sequence: TGTGCCAGCAGTTACTCACGTGGCGAGACCCAGTACTTC. As protein: CASSYSRGETQYF.

The V and J genes are TRBV5-6 and TRBJ1-1; TRBD1 might be the D (6 bases). There are 12 residues in the CDR3. Germline V gene lookup returns CDR1 SGHDT and CDR2 YYEEEE. V lost 1 base and J 11 bases, leaving 12 bases between the germline ends. DNA of the CDR3: TGTGCCAGCAGCTTGAAACAGGGAAGGGCTTTCTTT. Amino acid sequence: CASSLKQGRAFF.

The chain has TRBV30 and TRBJ1-2; D might be TRBD1 (6 bases). There are 14 residues in the CDR3. Looked up from germline, CDR1 is GTSNPN and CDR2 is SVGIG (reference sequence). V lost 0 bases and J lost 5, with 13 bases in between. The CDR3 region is CAWSVGRGIYGYTF. CDR3 sequence (DNA): TGTGCCTGGAGTGTAGGTAGGGGGATTTATGGCTACACCTTC. Combining the CDR3 with reference TRBV30 and TRBJ1-2 gives the whole variable domain SQTIHQWPATLVQPVGSPLSLECTVEGTSNPNLYWYRQAAGRGLQLLFYSVGIGQISSEVPQNLSASRPQDRQFILSSKKLLLSDSGFYLCAWSVGRGIYGYTFGSGTRLTVV.

The CDR3 here is CASSDLLSAGVGADTQYF. The CDR3 DNA reads TGCGCCAGCAGTGACCTTCTGTCGGCAGGGGTGGGTGCAGATACGCAGTATTTT. The chain joins TRBV10-1 to TRBJ2-3; maybe TRBD1 (6 bases). The CDR3 runs 18 residues. Germline V lookup: CDR1 WNHNN, CDR2 SYGVQD (reference sequence). V was pared by 3 bases and J by 4 bases, with 23 bases between.

This clone was picked up one time. This sequence joins TRBV11-2 and TRBJ2-5; D is unresolved. This CDR3 is 14 amino acids long. CDR1 and CDR2 (germline): SGHAT, FQNNGV. V lost 1 base and J 1 base, leaving 7 bases between the germline ends. CDR3 DNA: TGTGCCAGCAGCTTAGGGGCAGCCCAAGAGACCCAGTACTTC. This sequence encodes CASSLGAAQETQYF.

The chain has TRBV13 and TRBJ1-2; D possibly corresponds to TRBD1 (6 bases). Germline CDR1 is PRHDT and CDR2 is FYEKMQ (reference sequence). CDR3 size: 14 residues. V was trimmed by 3 bases and J by 8 bases, leaving 16 bases between them. In nucleotides, the CDR3 is TGTGCCAGCAGCTTGGAAGGGGGTCGGGAAGGCTACACCTTC. Translation gives CASSLEGGREGYTF.

V usage is TRBV30 and J usage is TRBJ1-4; 7 nucleotides agree with TRBD1. The length of the CDR3 is 15 residues. Germline V gene data show CDR1 as GTSNPN and CDR2 as SVGIG (reference sequence). The trim removed 5 bases at V and 8 bases at J, leaving 14 bases unmatched. The CDR3 region has the DNA TGTGCCTGGGGGGGAAGACAGGGCGGTTGGGAAAAACTGTTTTTT. Protein product: CAWGGRQGGWEKLFF.

The chain uses TRBV7-3 and TRBJ2-5; TRBD2 might be the D (7 bases). The CDR3 sequence is 15 residues long. V lost 1 base and J lost 2, with 11 bases in between. Germline CDR1 SGHTA, CDR2 FQGTGA. CDR3 bases: TGTGCCAGCAGCTTAAGTGGGGGGGCTCAAGAGACCCAGTACTTC. Translating it yields CASSLSGGAQETQYF.

The chain is built from TRBV18 and TRBJ1-4; a weak D match, TRBD1 (5 bases). This CDR3 comprises 14 residues. Trimming pared 0 bases from V and 8 bases from J, leaving 10 bases between. The germline gives CDR1 KGHSH, CDR2 LQKENI. CDR3 in DNA: TGTGCCAGCTCACCACCAGGGGCGGACGAAAAACTGTTTTTT. This codes for CASSPPGADEKLFF. Based on the CDR3 plus reference TRBV18 and TRBJ1-4, the full variable domain is NAGVMQNPRHLVRRRGQEARLRCSPMKGHSHVYWYRQLPEEGLKFMVYLQKENIIDESGMPKERFSAEFPKEGPSILRIQQVVRGDSAAYFCASSPPGADEKLFFGSGTQLSVL.